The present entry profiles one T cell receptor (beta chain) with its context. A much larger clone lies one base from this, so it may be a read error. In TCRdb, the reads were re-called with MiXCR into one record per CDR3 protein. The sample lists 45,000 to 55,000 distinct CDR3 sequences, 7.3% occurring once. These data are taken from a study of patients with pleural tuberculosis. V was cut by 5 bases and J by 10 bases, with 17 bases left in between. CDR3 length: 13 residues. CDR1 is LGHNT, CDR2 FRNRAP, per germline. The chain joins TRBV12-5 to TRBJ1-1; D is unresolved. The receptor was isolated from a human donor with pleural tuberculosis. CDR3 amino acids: CASGPGGQHVAFF. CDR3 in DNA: TGTGCTAGTGGTCCGGGCGGGCAGCACGTAGCTTTCTTT.